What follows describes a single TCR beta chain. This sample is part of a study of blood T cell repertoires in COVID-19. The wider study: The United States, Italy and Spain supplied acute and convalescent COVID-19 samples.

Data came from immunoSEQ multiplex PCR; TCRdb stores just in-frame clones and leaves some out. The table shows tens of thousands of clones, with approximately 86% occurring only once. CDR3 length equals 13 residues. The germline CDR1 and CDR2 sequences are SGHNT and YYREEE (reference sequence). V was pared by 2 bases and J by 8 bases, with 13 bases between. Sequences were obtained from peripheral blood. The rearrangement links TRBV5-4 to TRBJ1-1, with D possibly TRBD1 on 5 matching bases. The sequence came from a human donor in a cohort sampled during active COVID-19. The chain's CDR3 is CASSLDSWGEAFF. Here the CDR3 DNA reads TGTGCCAGCAGCTTAGACAGCTGGGGAGAAGCTTTCTTT.